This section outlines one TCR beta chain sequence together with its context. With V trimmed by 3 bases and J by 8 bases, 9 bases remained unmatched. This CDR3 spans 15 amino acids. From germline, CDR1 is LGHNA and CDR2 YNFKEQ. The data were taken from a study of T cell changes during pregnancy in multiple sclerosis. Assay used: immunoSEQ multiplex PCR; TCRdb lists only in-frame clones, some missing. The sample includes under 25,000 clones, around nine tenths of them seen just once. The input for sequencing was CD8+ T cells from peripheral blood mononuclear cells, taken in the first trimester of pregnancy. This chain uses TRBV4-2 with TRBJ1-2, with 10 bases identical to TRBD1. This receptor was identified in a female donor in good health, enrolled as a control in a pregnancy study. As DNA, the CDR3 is TGTGCCAGCAGCCAGGGGGGACAGGGGTCGCAGGGCTACACCTTC. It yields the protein CASSQGGQGSQGYTF.